One and the same sample provided the 30 T cell receptor beta chains below, sequenced in a study of spatial heterogeneity in lung cancer. Study conclusions and caveats: Tumors with more nonsynonymous mutations had more expanded intratumoral alpha and beta TCRs.

These receptors have no identified antigens. TCRdb analysed the 5' RACE reads with MiXCR anew, one entry per CDR3 protein. The table lists some 23,000 distinct CDR3 sequences, 8.8% of them singletons, with approximately 7.5% in the top ten. Described time point: sample taken at primary tumor resection. The sequences come from lung tumor tissue, collected at surgery. These TCRs come from a male donor with early-stage non-small cell lung cancer.

This clonotype has ten or more counts. This chain links TRBV4-2 with TRBJ2-1; TRBD2 matches at 11 bases. V lost 3 bases and J lost 3; bases outside the gene matches: 16. The CDR3 spans 20 residues. CDR1 is LGHNA, CDR2 YNFKEQ, per germline. CDR3 sequence: CASSHLLRRSGTSGYNEQFF. The CDR3 DNA sequence: TGTGCCAGCAGCCACCTCTTAAGGAGATCCGGGACTAGCGGCTACAATGAGCAGTTCTTC.

The chain uses TRBV7-9 and TRBJ1-4; D not resolved. In germline, CDR1 is SEHNR, CDR2 FQNEAQ (reference sequence). V dropped 5 bases and J dropped 0 bases, with 4 bases sitting between them. The CDR3 sequence is 13 residues long. DNA for the CDR3: TGTGCCAGCAGCCCTCCAACTAATGAAAAACTGTTTTTT. As protein: CASSPPTNEKLFF.

This clonotype was detected ten times or more. The chain combines TRBV7-2 with TRBJ1-1; D remains ambiguous. The CDR3 runs 14 residues. V was clipped by 5 bases and J by 5 bases, with 15 bases between them. Germline V lookup: CDR1 SGHTA, CDR2 FQGNSA. CDR3: CASSPDRWGTEAFF. The CDR3 nucleotides read TGTGCCAGCAGCCCCGACCGGTGGGGTACTGAAGCTTTCTTT.

By proportion, this clonotype is medium-sized. The chain employs TRBV4-2 and TRBJ1-2; 8 nucleotides align to TRBD1. The CDR3 is 15 amino acids. Trimming cost V 0 bases and J 5 bases; bases outside gene matches: 5. Germline V gene lookup returns CDR1 LGHNA and CDR2 YNFKEQ. The CDR3 loop is CASSQDRGLQYGYTF. In DNA, the CDR3 is TGTGCCAGCAGCCAAGACAGGGGGCTGCAGTATGGCTACACCTTC.

Only a few counts were recorded for this clonotype. The rearrangement joins TRBV6-2 or TRBV6-3 to TRBJ2-7, with D perhaps TRBD1 (6 bases). The CDR3 runs 14 residues. Trimming cost V 6 bases and J 6 bases, with 18 bases left between them. The V gene's germline CDR1 is MNHEY and CDR2 SVGEGT. In nucleotides, the CDR3 is TGTGCCAGCAGCTGGGGGCCAGGGTTGAGCGAGCAGTACTTC. Translating it yields CASSWGPGLSEQYF.

This clonotype was found a few times. This chain uses TRBV3-1 with TRBJ1-1; no clear D. The CDR3 sequence is 14 residues long. Germline CDR1 and CDR2: LGHDT and YNNKEL (reference sequence). Trimming removed 4 bases at V and 4 bases at J, with 13 bases between. The CDR3 nucleotides read TGTGCCAGCAGCCGCGTAGGGTCAGGCACTGAAGCTTTCTTT. It encodes CASSRVGSGTEAFF.

This clonotype was detected many times. The chain joins TRBV7-8 to TRBJ1-4; D is ambiguous. Trimming removed 1 base from V and 8 bases from J, with 8 bases in between. The CDR3 sequence is 13 residues long. Germline loops: CDR1 SGHVS, CDR2 FQNEAQ. CDR3 amino acids: CASSLEAQEKLFF. The DNA of the CDR3 is TGTGCCAGCAGCTTAGAGGCGCAAGAAAAACTGTTTTTT.

This clonotype has ten or more counts. This rearrangement joins TRBV7-3 to TRBJ2-3, with no clear D. V dropped 1 base and J dropped 0 bases, with 8 bases sitting between them. Per the germline V gene, CDR1 is SGHTA and CDR2 is FQGTGA. The CDR3 sequence is 15 residues long. CDR3 region: CASSLNPGSTDTQYF. The CDR3 nucleotides are TGTGCCAGCAGCTTAAATCCCGGGAGCACAGATACGCAGTATTTT.

This clonotype was detected only a few times. This sequence joins TRBV5-1 and TRBJ2-7; TRBD2 is a possible D gene (6 bases). CDR1 is SGHRS and CDR2 is YFSETQ in the germline V gene. V dropped 4 bases and J dropped 1 base, with 12 bases sitting between them. The CDR3 contains 14 residues. The DNA for the CDR3 is TGCGCCAGCAGCGGCGGGATGCGTTCCTACGAGCAGTACTTC. This codes for CASSGGMRSYEQYF.

The rearrangement links TRBV7-7 to TRBJ2-1; D tentatively reads TRBD1 or TRBD2 (7 bases each). The CDR3 runs to 15 residues. CDR1 and CDR2 (germline): SSHAT, FNYEAQ (reference sequence). V lost 5 bases to trimming and J lost 0 bases, with 11 bases between them. The DNA for the CDR3 is TGTGCCAGCAGCCAGGGGGGGTCCTCCTACAATGAGCAGTTCTTC. Amino acids: CASSQGGSSYNEQFF.

This clonotype came up many times. The chain couples TRBV20-1 to TRBJ1-5, with a weak D call TRBD1 (6 bases). V lost 1 base and J lost 1, with 8 bases in between. Germline V gene data show CDR1 as DFQATT and CDR2 as SNEGSKA (reference sequence). This CDR3 comprises 14 residues. CDR3 DNA: TGCAGTGCTAGAGTGGGGGGCAGCAATCAGCCCCAGCATTTT. Protein sequence: CSARVGGSNQPQHF.

The chain joins TRBV7-9 to TRBJ2-7; 16 bases agree with TRBD2. Germline trimming cut 5 bases from V and 6 bases from J; bases unmatched to any gene: 7. The CDR3 is 16 amino acids. Per the germline V gene, CDR1 is SEHNR and CDR2 is FQNEAQ (reference sequence). The CDR3 loop is CASSPSGLAGGSEQYF. Here the CDR3 DNA reads TGTGCCAGCAGCCCCTCGGGACTAGCGGGAGGGTCCGAGCAGTACTTC. The full variable domain, its missing parts supplied by reference TRBV7-9 and TRBJ2-7, is DTGVSQNPRHKITKRGQNVTFRCDPISEHNRLYWYRQTLGQGPEFLTYFQNEAQLEKSRLLSDRFSAERPKGSFSTLEIQRTEQGDSAMYLCASSPSGLAGGSEQYFGPGTRLTVT.

By share, this clonotype counts as medium-sized. J is TRBJ1-2 and V is TRBV5-5; 8 bases map to TRBD1. The CDR3 loop spans 15 amino acids. The germline CDR1 and CDR2 sequences are SGHKS and YYEKEE (reference sequence). V dropped 1 base and J dropped 6; count of bases not matched to a gene: 8. The CDR3 DNA is TGTGCCAGCAGCTTGCTGGCAGGGGGCGCCAATGGCTACACCTTC. Its protein product is CASSLLAGGANGYTF.

By sample fraction, this clonotype is medium-sized. The V gene is TRBV5-1, the J gene TRBJ2-6; D is ambiguous. The CDR3 consists of 14 residues. V lost 5 bases and J 0 bases, leaving 6 bases between the germline ends. CDR1 is SGHRS, CDR2 YFSETQ, per germline. The CDR3: CASRSYSGANVLTF. The CDR3 DNA follows: TGCGCCAGCAGAAGTTACTCTGGGGCCAACGTCCTGACTTTC.

V and J are TRBV18 and TRBJ2-7; 8 positions match TRBD2. Germline values: CDR1 KGHSH, CDR2 LQKENI. This CDR3 has 14 residues. J lost 5 bases, V lost 2 bases, and 5 bases had no gene match. CDR3 residues: CASSPITGRDEQYF. In DNA, the CDR3 is TGTGCCAGCTCACCAATTACCGGGAGGGACGAGCAGTACTTC.

In its sample, this clonotype was seen many times. The V gene is TRBV20-1, the J gene TRBJ1-1; D uncertain. The CDR3 contains 11 residues. With 0 bases removed from V and 3 bases from J, the gap between germline ends came to 2 bases. Germline values: CDR1 DFQATT, CDR2 SNEGSKA (reference sequence). The CDR3 protein is CSAREDTEAFF. CDR3 in DNA: TGCAGTGCTAGAGAGGACACTGAAGCTTTCTTT.

The rearrangement uses TRBV28 and TRBJ2-5; D perhaps matches TRBD1 (6 bases). The CDR3 sequence is 15 residues long. Trimming stripped 6 bases from V and 2 bases from J, with 16 bases between. Germline V gene lookup returns CDR1 MDHEN and CDR2 SYDVKM. CDR3 loop: CASSETQGHQETQYF. DNA for the CDR3: TGTGCCAGCAGCGAGACACAGGGACATCAAGAGACCCAGTACTTC.

This clonotype was picked up many times. The CDR3 nucleotides read TGTGCCAGCAGCCGACCCGGTGTGGATCAGCCCCAGCATTTT. The encoded protein is CASSRPGVDQPQHF. The genes are TRBV7-3 and TRBJ1-5; no reliable D call. Germline assignment: CDR1 SGHTA and CDR2 FQGTGA. The CDR3 covers 14 residues. V lost 5 bases and J lost 5, with 13 bases in between.

The chain has TRBV27 and TRBJ2-7; the match to TRBD1 covers 8 bases. CDR3 size: 14 residues. Per the germline V gene, CDR1 is MNHEY and CDR2 is SMNVEV (reference sequence). The J segment lost 5 bases and the V segment lost 4 bases, leaving 7 bases of the junction unmatched. CDR3 protein: CASSSQGAWDEQYF. The CDR3 DNA is TGTGCCAGCAGTTCTCAGGGGGCGTGGGACGAGCAGTACTTC.

A remark on this clonotype: A much larger clone differs from this one at a single base, so this may be a read error. V and J are TRBV6-2 or TRBV6-3 and TRBJ2-7; perhaps TRBD1 as D (6 bases). Germline V CDR1 and CDR2: MNHEY, SVGEGT. CDR3 length: 14 residues. CDR3 residues: CVSSTKQGTDEQYF. The CDR3 DNA sequence: TGTGTCAGCAGTACAAAACAGGGTACCGACGAGCAGTACTTC.

This clonotype was seen ten or more times. The chain has TRBV7-8 and TRBJ2-1; D might be TRBD2 (5 bases). Trimming removed 5 bases at V and 8 bases at J, with 19 bases between. The CDR3 is 15 residues long. Per the germline V gene, CDR1 is SGHVS and CDR2 is FQNEAQ. The CDR3 nucleotides are TGTGCCAGCAGCCCGCGCACTAGTGGTGGCGATGAGCAGTTCTTC. The encoded protein is CASSPRTSGGDEQFF.

This clonotype came up a few times. The rearrangement links TRBV20-1 to TRBJ2-1, with 11 bases identical to TRBD1. The CDR3 is 13 amino acids. Trimming cost V 7 bases and J 6 bases; bases outside gene matches: 5. Per germline, CDR1 DFQATT and CDR2 SNEGSKA (reference sequence). In nucleotides, the CDR3 is TGCAGTGTCGGACAGGGGGCCAGCAATGAGCAGTTCTTC. Its translation is CSVGQGASNEQFF.

Ten or more counts support this clonotype. The rearrangement uses TRBV6-1 and TRBJ1-5; D call uncertain. This CDR3 spans 13 amino acids. V was pared by 8 bases and J by 6 bases, with 14 bases between. Germline V gene data show CDR1 as MNHNS and CDR2 as SASEGT. This CDR3 reads CASLGRMGQPQHF. The CDR3 DNA follows: TGTGCCAGCTTGGGTAGGATGGGTCAGCCCCAGCATTTT.

The chain employs TRBV4-1 and TRBJ2-1; D perhaps matches TRBD2 (6 bases). This CDR3 is 16 amino acids long. Germline V lookup: CDR1 MGHRA, CDR2 YSYEKL. V gave up 6 bases and J gave up 4 bases, with 19 bases separating them. Written as DNA, the CDR3 is TGCGCCAGCAGTCTACAGCGGCGGGGCCAGTACAATGAGCAGTTCTTC. It specifies CASSLQRRGQYNEQFF.

This clonotype came up many times. This chain links TRBV18 with TRBJ1-1, with D maybe TRBD1 (5 bases). Germline V gene sequence: CDR1 KGHSH, CDR2 LQKENI. Trimming removed 4 bases at V and 1 base at J, with 7 bases between. This CDR3 comprises 13 residues. CDR3 sequence (DNA): TGTGCCAGCTCACAACAGGAGAACACTGAAGCTTTCTTT. Residues: CASSQQENTEAFF.

This clonotype was recorded many times. The chain joins TRBV3-1 to TRBJ2-1; D might be TRBD1 (6 bases). V dropped 6 bases and J dropped 4 bases, with 16 bases sitting between them. Germline CDR1 LGHDT, CDR2 YNNKEL (reference sequence). CDR3 length equals 15 residues. CDR3 protein: CASRDSNLLYNEQFF. CDR3 nucleotides: TGTGCCAGCAGGGACAGCAACCTCTTATACAATGAGCAGTTCTTC.

In this sample, this clonotype turned up many times. The rearrangement links TRBV10-3 to TRBJ2-1, with 7 bases identical to TRBD2. Germline CDR1 is ENHRY and CDR2 is SYGVKD. The CDR3 has 13 amino acids. After removal of 6 bases from V and 8 bases from J, the junction contained 7 bases not matched to a gene. The CDR3 DNA is TGTGCCATCAGGGTGGGGGGGAGACATGAGCAGTTCTTC. This translates into CAIRVGGRHEQFF.

This clonotype is medium-sized within its sample. The rearrangement joins TRBV20-1 to TRBJ2-3; TRBD1 aligns across 7 bases. CDR1 is DFQATT, CDR2 SNEGSKA, per germline (reference sequence). CDR3 length: 15 amino acids. V was clipped by 4 bases and J by 3 bases; unmatched bases: 10. The CDR3: CSATSLQGRTDTQYF. CDR3 DNA sequence: TGCAGTGCTACCTCCTTACAGGGGCGGACAGATACGCAGTATTTT.

This clonotype occurred a few times. The CDR3 coding sequence is TGTGCCAACCCACGAGGCTCTACTAGCGATGACACCGGGGAGCTGTTTTTT. It specifies CANPRGSTSDDTGELFF. This chain links TRBV7-9 with TRBJ2-2; 7 bases fit TRBD2. CDR1 and CDR2 from the germline V gene are SEHNR and FQNEAQ (reference sequence). There are 17 residues in the CDR3. V lost 10 bases and J lost 3; bases outside the gene matches: 17.

In its sample, this clonotype was seen many times. The V gene is TRBV6-2 or TRBV6-3, the J gene TRBJ1-2; D is unresolved. Trimming removed 2 bases at V and 8 bases at J, with 9 bases between. The CDR3 totals 12 residues. From germline, CDR1 is MNHEY and CDR2 SVGEGT. CDR3 in DNA: TGTGCCAGCAGTTACCCGGACCGCGGCTACACCTTC. Residues: CASSYPDRGYTF.